The 9 T cell receptor beta chains listed next were all sequenced from one sample in a study of cytomegalovirus exposure and HLA in healthy donors. Repertoires were generated with immunoSEQ multiplex PCR, while TCRdb's copy carries only in-frame clones and drops some. The sample includes about 180,000 clones, about nine tenths of them seen just once. The material sequenced was PBMCs. These receptors came from a man aged 18 to 29 in good health and CMV-seropositive.

V is TRBV29-1 and J is TRBJ1-1; the D gene is possibly TRBD1 (5 bases). This CDR3 comprises 13 residues. Germline CDR1 reads SQVTM; CDR2 reads ANQGSEA. Trimming left V 7 bases short and J 5 bases short, with 17 bases between. CDR3 DNA sequence: TGCAGCGCCAAGGGGACGGGAGAAACTGAAGCTTTCTTT. Translating it yields CSAKGTGETEAFF.

This clone was detected only a few times. The chain joins TRBV18 to TRBJ2-7; D might be TRBD2 (6 bases). CDR1 KGHSH and CDR2 LQKENI come from the germline V gene. Deletions cut 0 bases from V and 2 bases from J, with 8 bases between. The CDR3 length is 14 residues. CDR3 bases: TGTGCCAGCTCACCACCGGCGGGGCCCTACGAGCAGTACTTC. It translates to CASSPPAGPYEQYF.

This clone was observed many times. In nucleotides, the CDR3 is TGTGCCAGCAGCCGAAGGGGACAGGGGTTTCGGCAGCCCCAGCATTTT. Protein: CASSRRGQGFRQPQHF. The rearrangement uses TRBV5-6 and TRBJ1-5; 10 bases line up with TRBD1. Germline V lookup: CDR1 SGHDT, CDR2 YYEEEE. The CDR3 runs 16 residues. V lost 4 bases to trimming and J lost 7 bases; unmatched junction nucleotides: 11.

The chain is built from TRBV30 and TRBJ2-5, with 7 bases that match TRBD2. CDR3 size: 12 residues. J gave up 4 bases and V 4 bases, and 3 bases lay outside the gene matches. CDR1 and CDR2 from the germline V gene are GTSNPN and SVGIG (reference sequence). CDR3 protein: CAWTGGTETQYF. CDR3 bases: TGTGCCTGGACGGGGGGAACAGAGACCCAGTACTTC.

This clone was observed once. This chain connects TRBV28 to TRBJ2-3; 8 bases map to TRBD2. After removal of 6 bases from V and 3 bases from J, the junction contained 8 bases not matched to a gene. Germline CDR1 and CDR2: MDHEN and SYDVKM. The CDR3 covers 15 residues. The CDR3 spells CASSPNGRATDTQYF. CDR3 nucleotides: TGTGCCAGCAGCCCGAACGGGAGGGCAACAGATACGCAGTATTTT.

This chain links TRBV9 with TRBJ1-2, with a tentative D call TRBD1 (5 bases). The CDR3 totals 16 residues. Trimming shortened V by 3 bases and J by 0 bases, and 15 bases separated the two germline ends. Looked up from germline, CDR1 is SGDLS and CDR2 is YYNGEE. The CDR3 is CASSGVGGTSNYGYTF. The CDR3 region has the DNA TGTGCCAGCAGCGGGGTGGGGGGGACCTCTAACTATGGCTACACCTTC.

This chain uses TRBV5-1 with TRBJ2-7, with 11 bases that match TRBD1. This CDR3 is built from 15 residues. Germline CDR1 reads SGHRS; CDR2 reads YFSETQ. Trimming at V came to 2 bases and at J to 7 bases, leaving 8 bases not matched to a gene. Here the CDR3 DNA reads TGCGCCAGCAGCTTCTCGGACAGGGGGCGAGTGGAGCAGTACTTC. This sequence encodes CASSFSDRGRVEQYF.

A single count supports this clone. The chain links TRBV4-3 to TRBJ2-7, with a weak D call TRBD1 (7 bases). Germline-derived CDR1 and CDR2 are LGHNA and YSLEER. With 4 bases removed from V and 4 bases from J, the gap between germline ends came to 17 bases. The CDR3 has 15 amino acids. In DNA, the CDR3 is TGCGCCAGCAGCCCAGGAACAGGGGAGGTATACGAGCAGTACTTC. It is translated as CASSPGTGEVYEQYF.

A note on this clone: The sample has other DNA sequences that encode this CDR3 too. The chain joins TRBV18 to TRBJ2-1, with a weak D call TRBD1 (6 bases). The CDR3 extends over 14 amino acids. V was trimmed by 4 bases and J by 7 bases, leaving 14 bases between them. Germline V gene sequence: CDR1 KGHSH, CDR2 LQKENI. The CDR3 DNA sequence: TGTGCCAGCTCACTACAGGGTTTGGGGAATGAGCAGTTCTTC. It specifies CASSLQGLGNEQFF.